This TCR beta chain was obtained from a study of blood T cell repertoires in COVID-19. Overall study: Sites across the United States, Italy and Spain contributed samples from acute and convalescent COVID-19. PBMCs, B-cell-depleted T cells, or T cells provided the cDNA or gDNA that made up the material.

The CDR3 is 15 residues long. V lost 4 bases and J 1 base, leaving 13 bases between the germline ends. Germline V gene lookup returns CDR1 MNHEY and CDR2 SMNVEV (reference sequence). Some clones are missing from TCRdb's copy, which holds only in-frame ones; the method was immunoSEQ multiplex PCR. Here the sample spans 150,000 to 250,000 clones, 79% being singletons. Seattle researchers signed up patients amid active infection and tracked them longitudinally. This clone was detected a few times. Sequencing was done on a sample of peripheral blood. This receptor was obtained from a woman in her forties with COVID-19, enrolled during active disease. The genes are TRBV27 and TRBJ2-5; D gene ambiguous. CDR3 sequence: CASSSRGRFQETQYF. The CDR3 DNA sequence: TGTGCCAGCAGTTCCCGTGGCAGGTTCCAAGAGACCCAGTACTTC.